These 31 T cell receptor beta chains were sequenced from one sample in a study of beta chain features in type 1 diabetes. The investigators reverse transcribed all of the isolated RNA, so they sequenced expressed TCRB transcripts. Using immunoSEQ multiplex PCR, the repertoire was profiled, and TCRdb retains in-frame clones only, with some absent. The data show roughly 140,000 clones, about 8.1% seen once. Sequencing input: central memory CD4+ T cells from blood. All receptors derive from a man aged 18 to 30 in good health.

In this sample, this clone turned up many times. The CDR3 DNA reads TGTGCCTGGAGTGCCCAGGGGGAGAACTATGGCTACACCTTC. This encodes CAWSAQGENYGYTF. The V gene is TRBV30, the J gene TRBJ1-2; 7 positions agree with TRBD1. With V trimmed by 1 base and J by 2 bases, 4 bases remained unmatched. The CDR3 is made up of 14 amino acids. The germline V gene encodes CDR1 GTSNPN and CDR2 SVGIG (reference sequence).

This clone was counted ten times or more. The rearrangement links TRBV10-3 to TRBJ2-3; 14 positions match TRBD2. This CDR3 has 15 amino acids. V lost 11 bases and J lost 6; bases outside the gene matches: 10. In germline, CDR1 is ENHRY, CDR2 SYGVKD. The CDR3 bases are TGTGCCGCCGCTCCGGGACTAGCGGGAGCGGATACGCAGTATTTT. Translated: CAAAPGLAGADTQYF.

V is TRBV2 and J is TRBJ2-7; 8 bases line up with TRBD1. The germline gives CDR1 SNHLY, CDR2 FYNNEI. This CDR3 contains 13 residues. Trimming cost V 8 bases and J 2 bases; bases outside gene matches: 5. Here the CDR3 reads CASGQGSAYEQYF. The CDR3 DNA reads as TGTGCCAGCGGACAGGGTTCAGCCTACGAGCAGTACTTC.

The rearrangement links TRBV4-3 to TRBJ2-3, with D possibly TRBD2 on 5 matching bases. This CDR3 comprises 15 residues. Per the germline V gene, CDR1 is LGHNA and CDR2 is YSLEER. V shed 1 base and J shed 2 bases, with 10 bases lying between them. The CDR3 loop reads CASSQVNRDTDTQYF. CDR3 sequence (DNA): TGCGCCAGCAGCCAAGTTAATCGGGACACAGATACGCAGTATTTT.

This chain uses TRBV7-2 with TRBJ2-1; D may be TRBD2 (5 bases). The CDR3 consists of 15 residues. V was shortened by 5 bases and J by 3 bases, with 14 bases between the two germline ends. Germline CDR1 is SGHTA and CDR2 is FQGNSA. DNA of the CDR3: TGTGCCAGCAGCCAAGACGGCGCGGGCTACAATGAGCAGTTCTTC. This codes for CASSQDGAGYNEQFF.

This chain uses TRBV4-3 with TRBJ2-2; TRBD1 is a possible D gene (6 bases). The CDR3 has 17 amino acids. The V gene lost 0 bases and the J gene lost 5 bases, with 16 bases spanning the gap. Germline V gene sequence: CDR1 LGHNA, CDR2 YSLEER. The CDR3 loop reads CASSQDRTGLGTGELFF. CDR3 nucleotides: TGCGCCAGCAGCCAAGATAGAACAGGGCTTGGGACCGGGGAGCTGTTTTTT.

Note on this clone: The sample holds other DNA sequences that translate to the same CDR3. The gene calls are TRBV9 and TRBJ1-5; D might be TRBD1 (6 bases). This CDR3 has 15 residues. Germline values: CDR1 SGDLS, CDR2 YYNGEE. Trimming left V 0 bases short and J 5 bases short, with 12 bases between. The CDR3 DNA is TGTGCCAGCAGCGTAGGGGGGGGCAGGGATCAGCCCCAGCATTTT. This sequence encodes CASSVGGGRDQPQHF.

This clone was observed a few times. The rearrangement uses TRBV7-3 and TRBJ2-6; possible D gene TRBD2, 5 bases. V was clipped by 5 bases and J by 0 bases, with 11 bases between them. Germline lookup yields CDR1 SGHTA and CDR2 FQGTGA. The CDR3 totals 16 residues. The CDR3 loop is CASSRTVSSGANVLTF. As DNA, the CDR3 is TGTGCCAGCAGCAGGACTGTGAGCTCTGGGGCCAACGTCCTGACTTTC.

This sequence joins TRBV7-3 and TRBJ2-7; 7 bases fit TRBD1. V lost 0 bases, J lost 0 bases, and 2 bases stayed unmatched. Looked up from germline, CDR1 is SGHTA and CDR2 is FQGTGA. The CDR3 length is 15 residues. The CDR3 bases are TGTGCCAGCAGCTTAACCCGGGACAGCTCCTACGAGCAGTACTTC. This translates into CASSLTRDSSYEQYF.

This clone was seen at least ten times. The chain combines TRBV28 with TRBJ2-7, with D possibly TRBD1 on 5 matching bases. The CDR3 spans 13 residues. The V gene's germline CDR1 is MDHEN and CDR2 SYDVKM. Trimming took 5 bases from V and 3 from J, leaving 11 bases between them. This CDR3 reads CASSRQSHYEQYF. The CDR3 DNA is TGTGCCAGCAGTCGACAGTCTCACTACGAGCAGTACTTC.

This clone was counted only a few times. The rearrangement uses TRBV6-4 and TRBJ2-4; 7 bases agree with TRBD2. Germline values: CDR1 MRHNA, CDR2 SNTAGT. The V and J ends lost 3 bases and 8 bases, in that order; junction bases with no gene match: 10. This CDR3 spans 15 amino acids. The CDR3 nucleotides read TGTGCCAGCAGTGAGGGGGGGAGGCCCCGGGACATTCAGTACTTC. This gives the protein CASSEGGRPRDIQYF.

V and J are TRBV6-6 and TRBJ1-4, with D uncertain. Per germline, CDR1 MNHNY and CDR2 SVGAGI (reference sequence). This CDR3 is 12 amino acids long. The V end was cut by 5 bases, the J end by 10 bases, with 11 bases between. The CDR3 reads CASSAQTAKLFF. CDR3 nucleotides: TGTGCCAGCAGTGCACAGACGGCAAAACTGTTTTTT.

J is TRBJ2-7 and V is TRBV11-2, with D possibly matching TRBD2 (6 bases). The germline gives CDR1 SGHAT, CDR2 FQNNGV. The CDR3 runs to 15 residues. V lost 5 bases to trimming and J lost 2 bases, with 16 bases between them. The CDR3 DNA follows: TGTGCCAGCAGCCCCCGGTGGAAGCGGGCCTACGAGCAGTACTTC. It is translated as CASSPRWKRAYEQYF.

V gene TRBV7-9 combines with J gene TRBJ1-5; D is unresolved. CDR3 size: 15 residues. V lost 5 bases and J lost 1, with 12 bases in between. Germline V gene lookup returns CDR1 SEHNR and CDR2 FQNEAQ (reference sequence). CDR3 residues: CASSDREGSNQPQHF. CDR3 DNA: TGTGCCAGCAGCGATCGGGAGGGCAGCAATCAGCCCCAGCATTTT.

This clone has ten or more counts. This chain joins TRBV19 and TRBJ2-3; 8 bases fit TRBD1. Germline V gene lookup returns CDR1 LNHDA and CDR2 SQIVND (reference sequence). This CDR3 is 15 amino acids long. Trimming at V came to 3 bases and at J to 6 bases, leaving 8 bases not matched to a gene. The CDR3 reads CASSILPWTGDTQYF. Written as DNA, the CDR3 is TGTGCCAGTAGTATCTTACCGTGGACAGGGGATACGCAGTATTTT.

By proportion, this clone is medium-sized. This sequence joins TRBV7-9 and TRBJ2-3, with D maybe TRBD1 (6 bases). The CDR3 consists of 14 residues. V dropped 5 bases and J dropped 4 bases, with 13 bases sitting between them. From germline, CDR1 is SEHNR and CDR2 FQNEAQ (reference sequence). DNA for the CDR3: TGTGCCAGCAGCGCCAGAACAGGGTCAGATACGCAGTATTTT. Protein: CASSARTGSDTQYF.

This clone was seen a few times. The rearrangement joins TRBV11-3 to TRBJ2-1; tentatively, D is TRBD1 (6 bases). The length of the CDR3 is 14 residues. With 5 bases removed from V and 7 bases from J, the gap between germline ends came to 15 bases. The germline gives CDR1 SGHNT, CDR2 YENEEA. CDR3 nucleotide sequence: TGTGCCAGCAGCACCTCGGGACACAATAATGAGCAGTTCTTC. Translating it yields CASSTSGHNNEQFF.

Only a few counts were recorded for this clone. This chain uses TRBV7-3 with TRBJ1-1; 7 nucleotides align to TRBD1. The germline V gene encodes CDR1 SGHTA and CDR2 FQGTGA. Trimming at V came to 5 bases and at J to 6 bases, leaving 12 bases not matched to a gene. The CDR3 is 15 residues long. The CDR3 DNA sequence: TGTGCCAGCAGCCCCTGGTCGGCAGGGGGGTCTGAAGCTTTCTTT. This sequence encodes CASSPWSAGGSEAFF.

The chain combines TRBV4-3 with TRBJ1-1, with 7 bases fitting TRBD1. J gave up 3 bases and V 3 bases, and 4 bases lay outside the gene matches. Germline CDR1 LGHNA, CDR2 YSLEER. The CDR3 consists of 14 residues. The CDR3 protein is CASSHGDSYTEAFF. CDR3 DNA: TGCGCCAGCAGCCATGGGGACAGTTACACTGAAGCTTTCTTT.

The table lists this clone with a few counts. V and J are TRBV4-2 and TRBJ2-6; no reliable D call. V dropped 0 bases and J dropped 5 bases, with 5 bases sitting between them. Germline loops: CDR1 LGHNA, CDR2 YNFKEQ. CDR3 length: 14 amino acids. The DNA for the CDR3 is TGTGCCAGCAGCCAAGAAATAAGGGCCAACGTCCTGACTTTC. Translation gives CASSQEIRANVLTF.

This chain's CDR3 is CASSLDGGPRLAGEETQYF. The DNA of the CDR3 is TGTGCCAGCAGCTTAGACGGGGGTCCGAGACTAGCGGGAGAGGAGACCCAGTACTTC. This chain joins TRBV11-2 and TRBJ2-5; 12 bases fit TRBD2. From germline, CDR1 is SGHAT and CDR2 FQNNGV. This CDR3 region has 19 residues. The trim removed 0 bases at V and 5 bases at J, leaving 13 bases unmatched.

This chain links TRBV21-1 with TRBJ1-3. TRBV21-1 is labeled a pseudogene. The CDR3 length is 11 residues. CDR3 amino acids: CASSNRNTIYF. Written as DNA, the CDR3 is TGTGCCAGCAGCAACCGGAACACCATATATTTT.

CDR3 protein: CASSPLRGQSTEAFF. CDR3 nucleotides: TGTGCCAGCTCACCACTCAGGGGGCAAAGCACTGAAGCTTTCTTT. The rearrangement links TRBV18 to TRBJ1-1; 8 nucleotides align to TRBD1. The germline V gene has CDR1 KGHSH and CDR2 LQKENI. CDR3 length: 15 residues. Unmatched junction bases numbered 5, after V lost 1 base and J lost 4 bases.

The rearrangement joins TRBV5-1 to TRBJ2-5, with D possibly being TRBD1 (6 bases). The germline CDR1 and CDR2 sequences are SGHRS and YFSETQ. CDR3 length: 14 residues. Trimming removed 2 bases at V and 5 bases at J, with 13 bases between. The CDR3, as DNA: TGCGCCAGCAGCTTCGGGGCAGGGGCGGAGACCCAGTACTTC. Residues: CASSFGAGAETQYF.

This clone has a handful of counts. This CDR3 is CASSPPSIWGQRYF. In DNA, the CDR3 is TGTGCCAGCAGTCCCCCCTCCATTTGGGGACAGCGATACTTC. The chain combines TRBV28 with TRBJ2-5, with 7 bases lining up with TRBD1. With 5 bases clipped from V and 14 bases from J, the junction kept 17 bases outside the gene matches. The CDR3 extends over 14 amino acids. The germline V gene has CDR1 MDHEN and CDR2 SYDVKM.

The chain links TRBV18 to TRBJ1-5; TRBD1 is a possible D gene (5 bases). The CDR3 is 16 amino acids. Germline values: CDR1 KGHSH, CDR2 LQKENI. V lost 4 bases, J lost 1 base, and 14 bases lay in between. The CDR3 loop reads CASSQAGWGSNQPQHF. The DNA of the CDR3 is TGTGCCAGCTCACAAGCGGGTTGGGGGAGCAATCAGCCCCAGCATTTT. The complete variable domain, with remaining parts taken from reference TRBV18 and TRBJ1-5, reads NAGVMQNPRHLVRRRGQEARLRCSPMKGHSHVYWYRQLPEEGLKFMVYLQKENIIDESGMPKERFSAEFPKEGPSILRIQQVVRGDSAAYFCASSQAGWGSNQPQHFGDGTRLSIL.

Only a few counts were recorded for this clone. The chain recombines TRBV20-1 with TRBJ2-3, with a weak D call TRBD2 (5 bases). The germline gives CDR1 DFQATT, CDR2 SNEGSKA (reference sequence). The V end lost 7 bases, the J end lost 5 bases, and 10 bases lay between the germline ends. CDR3 length: 11 amino acids. Written as DNA, the CDR3 is TGCAGTGGAGTTCGGGGAGATACGCAGTATTTT. Protein: CSGVRGDTQYF.

This clone has a handful of counts. This chain's CDR3 is CASSLGLAPYEQYF. The DNA for the CDR3 is TGTGCCAGCAGCTTAGGTCTAGCGCCCTACGAGCAGTACTTC. This chain joins TRBV7-2 and TRBJ2-7, with D possibly being TRBD2 (6 bases). CDR1 is SGHTA, CDR2 FQGNSA, per germline. The CDR3 is made up of 14 amino acids. The V end lost 1 base, the J end lost 2 bases, and 9 bases lay between the germline ends.

The rearrangement uses TRBV7-9 and TRBJ2-7; 9 bases map to TRBD2. Germline assignment: CDR1 SEHNR and CDR2 FQNEAQ (reference sequence). This CDR3 is 15 amino acids long. V lost 0 bases and J lost 3; bases outside the gene matches: 3. CDR3 DNA sequence: TGTGCCAGCAGCTTAGCTAGCGGGAGAGTCTACGAGCAGTACTTC. It translates to CASSLASGRVYEQYF.

This clone was found a few times. The gene calls are TRBV7-8 and TRBJ1-2; 7 nucleotides align to TRBD1. Germline CDR1 SGHVS, CDR2 FQNEAQ. The CDR3 has 15 amino acids. The V gene end was trimmed by 4 bases and the J gene end by 5 bases; junction bases not matched to a gene: 10. The CDR3 DNA is TGTGCCAGCAGCTCGCGGGACAGAGGATCTTATGGCTACACCTTC. This translates into CASSSRDRGSYGYTF. Complete variable domain (other parts from reference TRBV7-8 and TRBJ1-2): GAGVSQSPRYKVAKRGQDVALRCDPISGHVSLFWYQQALGQGPEFLTYFQNEAQLDKSGLPSDRFFAERPEGSVSTLKIQRTQQEDSAVYLCASSSRDRGSYGYTFGSGTRLTVV.

CDR3 protein: CASTSGTGAYEQYF. The CDR3 DNA reads as TGTGCCAGCACCTCCGGGACAGGGGCCTACGAGCAGTACTTC. The chain links TRBV18 to TRBJ2-7, with TRBD1 matching 10 bases. Germline V gives CDR1 KGHSH, CDR2 LQKENI. J gave up 2 bases and V 8 bases, and 6 bases lay outside the gene matches. The CDR3 covers 14 residues.